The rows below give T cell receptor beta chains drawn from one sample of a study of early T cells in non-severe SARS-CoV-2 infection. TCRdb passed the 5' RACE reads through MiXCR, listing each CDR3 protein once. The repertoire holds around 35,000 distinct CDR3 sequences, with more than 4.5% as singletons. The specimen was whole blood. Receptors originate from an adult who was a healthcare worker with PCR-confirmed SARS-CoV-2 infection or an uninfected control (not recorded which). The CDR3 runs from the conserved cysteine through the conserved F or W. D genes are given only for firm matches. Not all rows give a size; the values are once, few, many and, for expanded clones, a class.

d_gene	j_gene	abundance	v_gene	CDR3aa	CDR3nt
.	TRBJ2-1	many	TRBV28	CASSSRLIEQFF	TGTGCCAGCAGCTCTAGGTTGATAGAGCAGTTCTTC
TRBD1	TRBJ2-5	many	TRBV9	CASSIRDRWLETQYF	TGTGCCAGCAGCATCCGGGACAGGTGGCTGGAGACCCAGTACTTC
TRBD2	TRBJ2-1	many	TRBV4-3	CASSQDGAGGLNEQFF	TGCGCCAGCAGCCAAGACGGCGCGGGAGGATTGAATGAGCAGTTCTTC
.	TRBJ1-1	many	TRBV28	CASSLNTGLEAFF	TGTGCCAGCAGTTTGAACACAGGTCTAGAAGCTTTCTTT
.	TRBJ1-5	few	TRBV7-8	CASSLGGTTGQPQHF	TGTGCCAGCAGCTTAGGAGGGACGACTGGCCAGCCCCAGCATTTT
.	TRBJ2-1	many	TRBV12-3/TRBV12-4	CASSSLAGGQIRFF	TGTGCCAGCAGTTCCCTCGCGGGCGGGCAGATTAGGTTCTTC
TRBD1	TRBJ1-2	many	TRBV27	CASTRSQGANYGYTF	TGTGCCAGCACCCGATCACAGGGGGCTAACTATGGCTACACCTTC
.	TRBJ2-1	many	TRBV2	CASSAQSGMYEQFF	TGTGCCAGCAGTGCCCAATCAGGGATGTATGAGCAGTTCTTC
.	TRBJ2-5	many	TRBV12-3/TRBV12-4	CASSFRGSGRETQYF	TGTGCCAGCAGTTTTCGGGGGAGTGGTCGGGAGACCCAGTACTTC
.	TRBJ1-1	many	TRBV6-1	CASSERGRGDAFF	TGTGCCAGCAGTGAAAGAGGGCGCGGGGATGCTTTCTTT
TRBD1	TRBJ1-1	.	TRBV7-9	CASRAWTGNTEAFF	TGTGCCAGCAGAGCGTGGACAGGGAACACTGAAGCTTTCTTT
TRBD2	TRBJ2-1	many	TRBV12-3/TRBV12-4	CASSFMLSSGRAGNNEQFF	TGTGCCAGCAGTTTTATGTTAAGTAGCGGGAGGGCCGGAAACAATGAGCAGTTCTTC
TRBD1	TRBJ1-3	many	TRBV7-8	CASRAGTGYENTIYF	TGTGCCAGCAGAGCGGGGACAGGGTATGAAAACACCATATATTTT
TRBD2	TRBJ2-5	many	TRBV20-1	CSASGLAGGLQQTQYF	TGCAGTGCATCGGGACTAGCGGGAGGTCTTCAGCAGACCCAGTACTTC
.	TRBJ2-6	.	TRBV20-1	CSASRGPGANVLTF	TGCAGTGCTTCTAGGGGACCTGGGGCCAACGTCCTGACTTTC
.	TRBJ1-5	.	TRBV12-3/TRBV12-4	CASSLVGAQPQHF	TGTGCCAGCAGTTTAGTGGGTGCTCAGCCCCAGCATTTT
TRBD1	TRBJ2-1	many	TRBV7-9	CASSPGQGWQFF	TGTGCCAGCAGCCCCGGACAGGGTTGGCAGTTCTTC
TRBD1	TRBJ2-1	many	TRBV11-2	CASSFKGDRGIF	TGTGCCAGCAGCTTTAAAGGGGACAGGGGGATCTTC
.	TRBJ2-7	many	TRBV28	CASSSSYEQYF	TGTGCCAGCAGTTCGAGCTACGAGCAGTACTTC
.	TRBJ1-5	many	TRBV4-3	CASSQDLAGLYSNQPQHF	TGCGCCAGCAGCCAAGATCTCGCAGGCTTGTATAGCAATCAGCCCCAGCATTTT
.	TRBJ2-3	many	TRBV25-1	CATRPQGEGRDTQYF	TGTGCCACCCGACCGCAGGGAGAGGGTAGGGATACGCAGTATTTT
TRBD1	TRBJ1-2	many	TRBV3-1	CASSPQGEVNYGYTF	TGTGCCAGCAGCCCGCAGGGGGAAGTCAACTATGGCTACACCTTC
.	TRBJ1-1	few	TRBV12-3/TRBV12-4	CASSLALGVEAFF	TGTGCCAGCAGTTTAGCGCTCGGGGTTGAAGCTTTCTTT
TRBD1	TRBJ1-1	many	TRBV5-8	CASSLDRGGSNTEAFF	TGTGCCAGCAGCTTGGACAGGGGCGGATCGAACACTGAAGCTTTCTTT
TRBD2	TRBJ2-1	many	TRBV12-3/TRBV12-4	CASSFRTSGNNEQFF	TGTGCCAGCAGTTTTCGGACTAGCGGAAACAATGAGCAGTTCTTC
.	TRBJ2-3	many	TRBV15	CATSRDGITPISTDTQYF	TGTGCCACCAGCAGAGATGGCATCACCCCTATTAGCACAGATACGCAGTATTTT
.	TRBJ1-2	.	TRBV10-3	CATRRTDGYTF	TGTGCCACCCGACGGACGGATGGCTACACCTTC
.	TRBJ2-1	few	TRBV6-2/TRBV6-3	CASSYFNEQFF	TGTGCCAGCAGTTACTTCAATGAGCAGTTCTTC
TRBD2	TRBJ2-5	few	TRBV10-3	CAIRGRTSGSGETQYF	TGTGCCATCAGGGGTAGGACTAGCGGGAGCGGGGAGACCCAGTACTTC
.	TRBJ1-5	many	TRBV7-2	CASSLERGMKPQHF	TGTGCCAGCAGCTTAGAAAGGGGTATGAAGCCCCAGCATTTT
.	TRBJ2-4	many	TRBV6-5	CASKKGDSTHF	TGTGCCAGCAAGAAAGGAGACAGTACGCACTTC
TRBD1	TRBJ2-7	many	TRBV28	CASSPPDRARWEGWEQYF	TGTGCCAGCAGTCCGCCGGACAGGGCGAGGTGGGAAGGATGGGAGCAGTACTTC
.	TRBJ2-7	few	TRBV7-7	CASSLTRDYEQYF	TGTGCTAGCAGCTTAACGCGAGACTACGAGCAGTACTTC
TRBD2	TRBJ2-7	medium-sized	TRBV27	CASSLGGRGNEQYF	TGTGCCAGCAGCCTCGGCGGGAGGGGGAACGAGCAGTACTTC
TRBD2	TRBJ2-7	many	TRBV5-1	CASSLAGRAEQYF	TGCGCCAGCAGCCTCGCGGGGAGGGCCGAGCAGTACTTC
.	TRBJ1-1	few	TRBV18	CASSPREGQGSTEAFF	TGTGCCAGCTCCCCTCGAGAAGGCCAGGGGAGCACTGAAGCTTTCTTT
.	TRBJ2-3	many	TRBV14	CASSAPLTDTQYF	TGTGCCAGCAGCGCACCTCTCACAGATACGCAGTATTTT
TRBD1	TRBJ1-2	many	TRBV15	CATSRDKGQGYGYTF	TGTGCCACCAGCAGAGATAAGGGACAGGGGTACGGCTACACCTTC
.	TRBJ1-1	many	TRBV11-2	CASSLVQGDTEAFF	TGTGCCAGCAGCTTAGTGCAGGGAGACACTGAAGCTTTCTTT
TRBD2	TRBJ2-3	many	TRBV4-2	CASSQDGGRAGDTQYF	TGTGCCAGCAGCCAAGACGGCGGGAGGGCCGGAGATACGCAGTATTTT
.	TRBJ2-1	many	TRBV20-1	CSATPGTEQFF	TGCAGTGCTACTCCAGGGACTGAGCAGTTCTTC
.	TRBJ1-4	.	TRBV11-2	CASSTRTTEIPEKLFF	TGTGCCAGCAGCACTCGCACGACCGAAATACCTGAAAAACTGTTTTTT
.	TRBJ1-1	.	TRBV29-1	CSVDRTLNTEAFF	TGCAGCGTTGACAGGACGCTGAACACTGAAGCTTTCTTT
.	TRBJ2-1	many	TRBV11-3	CASSPYRDEQFF	TGTGCCAGCAGCCCCTATAGGGATGAGCAGTTCTTC
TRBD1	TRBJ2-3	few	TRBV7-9	CASSLQGQGITDTQYF	TGTGCCAGCAGCCTCCAGGGACAGGGGATCACAGATACGCAGTATTTT
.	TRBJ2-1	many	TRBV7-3	CASSSPGTQGNEQFF	TGTGCCAGCAGCTCCCCGGGAACCCAGGGCAATGAGCAGTTCTTC
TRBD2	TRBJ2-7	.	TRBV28	CASSFPWEGEQYF	TGTGCCAGCAGTTTCCCCTGGGAGGGCGAGCAGTACTTC
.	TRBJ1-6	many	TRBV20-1	CSAVRGSYNSPLHF	TGCAGTGCTGTCAGGGGTTCCTATAATTCACCCCTCCACTTT
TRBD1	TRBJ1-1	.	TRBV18	CASSPRTGGQSGTEAFF	TGTGCCAGCTCACCTCGGACAGGGGGCCAAAGTGGCACTGAAGCTTTCTTT
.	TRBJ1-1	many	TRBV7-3	CASSFSSGTEAFF	TGTGCCAGCAGCTTCTCATCAGGGACTGAAGCTTTCTTT
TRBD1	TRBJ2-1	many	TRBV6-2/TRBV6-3	CASSTPRQGSYNEQFF	TGTGCCAGCAGTACACCAAGACAGGGCTCCTACAATGAGCAGTTCTTC
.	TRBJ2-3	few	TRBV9	CASSVGRRSTDTQYF	TGTGCCAGCAGCGTAGGGAGACGTAGCACAGATACGCAGTATTTT
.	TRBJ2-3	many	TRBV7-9	CASSLTTSTDTQYF	TGTGCCAGCAGCTTAACTACAAGCACAGATACGCAGTATTTT
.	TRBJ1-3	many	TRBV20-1	CSASGGRGTGNTIYF	TGCAGTGCTAGTGGGGGGCGCGGTACTGGAAACACCATATATTTT
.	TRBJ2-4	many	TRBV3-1	CASTPLGPMAAKNIQYF	TGTGCCAGCACCCCGCTCGGCCCCATGGCGGCCAAAAACATTCAGTACTTC